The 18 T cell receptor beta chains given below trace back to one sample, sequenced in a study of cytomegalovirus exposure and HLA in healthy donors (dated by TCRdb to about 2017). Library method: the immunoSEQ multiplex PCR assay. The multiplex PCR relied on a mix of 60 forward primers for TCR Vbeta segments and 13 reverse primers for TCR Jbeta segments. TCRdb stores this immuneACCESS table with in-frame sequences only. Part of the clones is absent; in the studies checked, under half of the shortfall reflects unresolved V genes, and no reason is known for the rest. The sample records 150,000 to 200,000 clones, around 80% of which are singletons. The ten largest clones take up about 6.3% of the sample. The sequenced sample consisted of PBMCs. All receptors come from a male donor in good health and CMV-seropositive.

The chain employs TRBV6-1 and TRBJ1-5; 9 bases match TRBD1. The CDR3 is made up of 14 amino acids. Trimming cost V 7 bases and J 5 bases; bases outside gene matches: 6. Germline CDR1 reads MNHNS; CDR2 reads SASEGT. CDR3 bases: TGTGCCAGCATTGAGACAGGGGGGGATCAGCCCCAGCATTTT. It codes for CASIETGGDQPQHF.

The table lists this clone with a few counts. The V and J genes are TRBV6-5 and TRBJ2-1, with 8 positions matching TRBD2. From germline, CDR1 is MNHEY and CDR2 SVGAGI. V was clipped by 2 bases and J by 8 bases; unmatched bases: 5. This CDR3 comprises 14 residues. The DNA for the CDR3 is TGTGCCAGCAGTTACCCGGGACTAGGGGATGAGCAGTTCTTC. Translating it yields CASSYPGLGDEQFF.

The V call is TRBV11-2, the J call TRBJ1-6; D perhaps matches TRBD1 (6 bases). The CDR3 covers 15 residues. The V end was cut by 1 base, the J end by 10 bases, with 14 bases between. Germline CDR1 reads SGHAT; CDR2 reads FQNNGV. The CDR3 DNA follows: TGTGCCAGCAGCTTAGGCCAGGGGTCAAACTCACCCCTCCACTTT. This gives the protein CASSLGQGSNSPLHF.

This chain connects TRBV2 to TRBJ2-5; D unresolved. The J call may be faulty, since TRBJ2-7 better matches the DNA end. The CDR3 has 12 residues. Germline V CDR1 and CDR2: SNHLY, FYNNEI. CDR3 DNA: TGTGCTACCCTTTCCAGGTCCTACGAGCAGTACTTC. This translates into CATLSRSYEQYF.

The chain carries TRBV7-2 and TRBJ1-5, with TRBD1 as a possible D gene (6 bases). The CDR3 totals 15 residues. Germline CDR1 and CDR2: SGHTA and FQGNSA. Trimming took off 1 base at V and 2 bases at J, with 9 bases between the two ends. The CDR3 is CASSLVEGGNQPQHF. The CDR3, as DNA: TGTGCCAGCAGCTTAGTTGAGGGGGGCAATCAGCCCCAGCATTTT.

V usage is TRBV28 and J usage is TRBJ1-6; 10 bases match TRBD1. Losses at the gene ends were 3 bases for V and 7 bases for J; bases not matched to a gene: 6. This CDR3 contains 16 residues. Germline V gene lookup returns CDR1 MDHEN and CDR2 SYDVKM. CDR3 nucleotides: TGTGCCAGCAGTTTCCCCGGGACAGGGGCAAATTCACCCCTCCACTTT. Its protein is CASSFPGTGANSPLHF.

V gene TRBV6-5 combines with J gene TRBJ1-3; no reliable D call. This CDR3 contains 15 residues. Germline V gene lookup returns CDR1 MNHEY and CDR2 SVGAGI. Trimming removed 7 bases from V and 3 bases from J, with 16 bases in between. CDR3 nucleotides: TGTGCCAGCACGCAATCGGGGTTCTTTGGAAACACCATATATTTT. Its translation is CASTQSGFFGNTIYF.

DNA for the CDR3: TGTGCCAGCAGCGTAGACCCGGGGGCGAACACCGGGGAGCTGTTTTTT. This codes for CASSVDPGANTGELFF. J is TRBJ2-2 and V is TRBV9; D may be TRBD2 (6 bases). The CDR3 consists of 16 residues. From germline, CDR1 is SGDLS and CDR2 YYNGEE. V lost 0 bases to trimming and J lost 0 bases, with 9 bases between them.

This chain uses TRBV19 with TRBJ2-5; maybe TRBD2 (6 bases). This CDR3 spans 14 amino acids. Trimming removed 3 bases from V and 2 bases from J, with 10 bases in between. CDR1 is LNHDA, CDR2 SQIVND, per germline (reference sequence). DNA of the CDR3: TGTGCCAGTAGTATCTGGCGGGAACAAGAGACCCAGTACTTC. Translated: CASSIWREQETQYF.

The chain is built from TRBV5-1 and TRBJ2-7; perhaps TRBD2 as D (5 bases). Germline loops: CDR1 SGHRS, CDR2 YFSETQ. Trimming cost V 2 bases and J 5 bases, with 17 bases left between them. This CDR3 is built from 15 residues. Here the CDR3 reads CASSFYLGRRNEQYF. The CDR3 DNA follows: TGCGCCAGCAGCTTCTACCTTGGGCGGAGGAACGAGCAGTACTTC.

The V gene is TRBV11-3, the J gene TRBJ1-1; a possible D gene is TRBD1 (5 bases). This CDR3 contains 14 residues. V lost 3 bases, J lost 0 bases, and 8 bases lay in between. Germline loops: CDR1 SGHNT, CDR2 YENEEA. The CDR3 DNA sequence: TGTGCCAGCAGCTTGGACACCCTGAACACTGAAGCTTTCTTT. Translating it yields CASSLDTLNTEAFF. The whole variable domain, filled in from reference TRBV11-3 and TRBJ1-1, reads EAGVVQSPRYKIIEKKQPVAFWCNPISGHNTLYWYLQNLGQGPELLIRYENEEAVDDSQLPKDRFSAERLKGVDSTLKIQPAELGDSAVYLCASSLDTLNTEAFFGQGTRLTVV.

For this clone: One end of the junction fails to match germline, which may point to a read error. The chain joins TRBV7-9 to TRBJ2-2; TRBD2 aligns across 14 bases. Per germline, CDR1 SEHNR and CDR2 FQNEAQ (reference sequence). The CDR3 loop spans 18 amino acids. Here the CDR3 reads CSSRFPGTSGRLTGELFF. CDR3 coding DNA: TGTTCCAGCAGGTTTCCCGGGACTAGCGGGAGACTTACCGGGGAGCTGTTTTTT.

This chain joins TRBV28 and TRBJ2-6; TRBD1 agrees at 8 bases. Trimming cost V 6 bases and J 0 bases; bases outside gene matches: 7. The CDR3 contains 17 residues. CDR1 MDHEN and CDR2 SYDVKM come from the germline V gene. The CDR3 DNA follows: TGTGCCAGCAGATCCGGGACAGGACACTCTGGGGCCAACGTCCTGACTTTC. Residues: CASRSGTGHSGANVLTF. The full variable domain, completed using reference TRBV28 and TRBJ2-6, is DVKVTQSSRYLVKRTGEKVFLECVQDMDHENMFWYRQDPGLGLRLIYFSYDVKMKEKGDIPEGYSVSREKKERFSLILESASTNQTSMYLCASRSGTGHSGANVLTFGAGSRLTVL.

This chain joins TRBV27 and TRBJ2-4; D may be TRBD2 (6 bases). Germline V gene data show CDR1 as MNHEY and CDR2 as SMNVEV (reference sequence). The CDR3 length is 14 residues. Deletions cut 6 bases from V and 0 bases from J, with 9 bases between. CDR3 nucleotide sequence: TGTGCCAGCAGGTCGGGACTAGCCAAAAACATTCAGTACTTC. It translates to CASRSGLAKNIQYF.

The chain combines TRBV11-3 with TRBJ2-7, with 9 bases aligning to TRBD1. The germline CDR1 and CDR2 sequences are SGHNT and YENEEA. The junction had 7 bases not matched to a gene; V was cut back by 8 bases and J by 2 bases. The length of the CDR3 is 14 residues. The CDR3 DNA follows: TGTGCCAGCGTGGGACAGGGCTTAGCCTACGAGCAGTACTTC. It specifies CASVGQGLAYEQYF.

CDR3 DNA: TGTGCCAGCAGTTTATCGGGGACTCCCCTCACGAGGGAGCAGTACTTC. It codes for CASSLSGTPLTREQYF. This chain uses TRBV27 with TRBJ2-7, with a possible D match to TRBD2 (6 bases). CDR1 and CDR2 from the germline V gene are MNHEY and SMNVEV (reference sequence). The CDR3 contains 16 residues. The V end was cut by 0 bases, the J end by 7 bases, with 19 bases between.

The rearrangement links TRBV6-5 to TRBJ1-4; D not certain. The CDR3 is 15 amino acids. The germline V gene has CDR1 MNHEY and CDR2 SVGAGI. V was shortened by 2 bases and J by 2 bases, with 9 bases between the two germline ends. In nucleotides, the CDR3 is TGTGCCAGCAGTTACGACAAGCTGACTAATGAAAAACTGTTTTTT. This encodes CASSYDKLTNEKLFF.

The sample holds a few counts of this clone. The CDR3 coding sequence is TGTGCCATCAGGGGTGGGACTGCTCCAGCCGAGCAGTACTTC. Protein: CAIRGGTAPAEQYF. The chain is built from TRBV10-3 and TRBJ2-7, with a possible D match to TRBD2 (6 bases). The length of the CDR3 is 14 residues. With 6 bases removed from V and 6 bases from J, the gap between germline ends came to 18 bases. Germline V lookup: CDR1 ENHRY, CDR2 SYGVKD.